The 11 T cell receptor beta chains below were found in one sample sequenced in a study of early T cells in non-severe SARS-CoV-2 infection. Via MiXCR, TCRdb re-called the 5' RACE reads, giving one row per CDR3 protein. The repertoire holds about 33,000 distinct CDR3 sequences, with approximately 6% as singletons. Sequenced input: whole blood. Receptors were obtained from an adult who was a healthcare worker with PCR-confirmed SARS-CoV-2 infection or an uninfected control (not recorded which).

There are many counts of this clonotype. The chain carries TRBV10-3 and TRBJ2-1; no clear D gene. The CDR3 totals 16 residues. V lost 2 bases to trimming and J lost 0 bases, with 11 bases between them. Germline V gene lookup returns CDR1 ENHRY and CDR2 SYGVKD. The CDR3 spells CAISEQSTSSYNEQFF. CDR3 DNA sequence: TGTGCCATCAGTGAGCAGAGTACAAGCTCCTACAATGAGCAGTTCTTC.

This clonotype occurred many times. The chain recombines TRBV5-4 with TRBJ2-7, with 7 bases lining up with TRBD1. In germline, CDR1 is SGHNT, CDR2 YYREEE (reference sequence). Trimming removed 2 bases from V and 5 bases from J; junction bases left unmatched: 10. This CDR3 is 15 amino acids long. The CDR3 spells CASSFQGQSINEQYF. The CDR3 DNA follows: TGTGCCAGCAGCTTTCAGGGACAGTCTATCAACGAGCAGTACTTC. Drawing the rest from reference TRBV5-4 and TRBJ2-7, the complete variable domain is ETGVTQSPTHLIKTRGQQVTLRCSSQSGHNTVSWYQQALGQGPQFIFQYYREEENGRGNFPPRFSGLQFPNYSSELNVNALELDDSALYLCASSFQGQSINEQYFGPGTRLTVT.

Ten or more counts support this clonotype. This chain links TRBV15 with TRBJ2-2, with 9 bases lining up with TRBD2. The V gene's germline CDR1 is LNHNV and CDR2 YYDKDF (reference sequence). The length of the CDR3 is 19 residues. J lost 3 bases, V lost 0 bases, and 11 bases had no gene match. CDR3 bases: TGTGCCACCAGCAGAGATGGACTGACCGGCGGGGGGGACACCGGGGAGCTGTTTTTT. Translating gives CATSRDGLTGGGDTGELFF.

This clonotype has a handful of counts. The chain recombines TRBV3-2 with TRBJ2-7; the table assigns TRBD1, which was not confirmed against the DNA. TRBV3-2 is listed as a pseudogene. CDR3 length: 16 amino acids. CDR3: CASSPPPGGGTHEQYF. CDR3 DNA sequence: TGTGCCAGCAGCCCACCCCCGGGCGGGGGGACCCACGAGCAGTACTTC.

This clonotype was counted at least ten times. The rearrangement uses TRBV6-1 and TRBJ2-1, with D unclear. Germline V gene data show CDR1 as MNHNS and CDR2 as SASEGT. The CDR3 sequence is 13 residues long. V was cut by 6 bases and J by 0 bases, with 6 bases left in between. The CDR3 here is CASSLSSYNEQFF. CDR3 coding DNA: TGTGCCAGCAGCCTGAGCTCCTACAATGAGCAGTTCTTC.

This rearrangement joins TRBV5-4 to TRBJ2-5; 9 nucleotides agree with TRBD2. J gave up 2 bases and V 2 bases, and 10 bases lay outside the gene matches. From germline, CDR1 is SGHNT and CDR2 YYREEE (reference sequence). This CDR3 region has 17 residues. The CDR3 nucleotides read TGTGCCAGCAGCTTTGGCGGTTTAGCGGGGGCTCAAGAGACCCAGTACTTC. Protein: CASSFGGLAGAQETQYF.

Notes on this clonotype: Since a much larger clone is just one base distant, this may be a read error. J is TRBJ2-7 and V is TRBV6-1; TRBD1 or TRBD2 may be the D gene (7 bases each). Germline CDR1 MNHNS, CDR2 SASEGT. The CDR3 runs to 16 residues. Deletions cut 4 bases from V and 6 bases from J, with 22 bases between. The CDR3 sequence: CASSGGGQIFTCEQYF. CDR3 sequence (DNA): TGTGCCAGCAGTGGGGGGGGACAGATTTTCACCTGCGAGCAGTACTTC.

On this clonotype: A junction end diverges from the germline sequence, so it may reflect a read error. V is TRBV7-8 and J is TRBJ1-5; no firm D call. The germline gives CDR1 SGHVS, CDR2 FQNEAQ. This CDR3 is built from 12 residues. The CDR3 DNA follows: TGTGCCAGCAGCTTGGGGAATCCGCCCCAGCATTTT. Protein sequence: CASSLGNPPQHF. Combining the CDR3 with reference TRBV7-8 and TRBJ1-5 gives the whole variable domain GAGVSQSPRYKVAKRGQDVALRCDPISGHVSLFWYQQALGQGPEFLTYFQNEAQLDKSGLPSDRFFAERPEGSVSTLKIQRTQQEDSAVYLCASSLGNPPQHFGDGTRLSIL.

At least ten counts were recorded for this clonotype. This chain connects TRBV18 to TRBJ2-5; either TRBD1 or TRBD2 may fit D (5 bases each). Germline-derived CDR1 and CDR2 are KGHSH and LQKENI. The CDR3 is 14 residues long. Trimming took 3 bases from V and 1 from J, leaving 9 bases between them. For the CDR3, the DNA is TGTGCCAGCTCACCCCAGGGAGTCCAAGAGACCCAGTACTTC. Translation gives CASSPQGVQETQYF.

This clonotype was seen many times. The V call is TRBV7-9, the J call TRBJ2-3, with 10 bases aligning to TRBD2. Germline CDR1 reads SEHNR; CDR2 reads FQNEAQ (reference sequence). V lost 1 base and J lost 5; bases outside the gene matches: 9. CDR3 length: 17 amino acids. This chain's CDR3 is CASSLVLASGGGDTQYF. CDR3 DNA: TGTGCCAGCAGCTTAGTGTTGGCTAGCGGGGGTGGAGATACGCAGTATTTT. The complete variable domain, with remaining parts taken from reference TRBV7-9 and TRBJ2-3, reads DTGVSQNPRHKITKRGQNVTFRCDPISEHNRLYWYRQTLGQGPEFLTYFQNEAQLEKSRLLSDRFSAERPKGSFSTLEIQRTEQGDSAMYLCASSLVLASGGGDTQYFGPGTRLTVL.

This clonotype was detected ten times or more. The rearrangement links TRBV10-3 to TRBJ2-1, with 10 positions matching TRBD2. V lost 5 bases and J lost 4; bases outside the gene matches: 5. Germline loops: CDR1 ENHRY, CDR2 SYGVKD. The CDR3 sequence is 15 residues long. This CDR3 is CAISILAGVYNEQFF. The CDR3 region has the DNA TGTGCCATCAGTATCCTAGCGGGGGTTTACAATGAGCAGTTCTTC.